This T cell receptor beta chain stems from a study of neurological immune-mediated disorders. It was by 5'RACE with 10-nucleotide random UMIs that the cDNA was made. TCRdb reanalysed the 5' RACE reads using MiXCR and keeps one entry per CDR3 protein. The sample consists of around 47,000 distinct CDR3 sequences, under 25% of them appearing once. Documented time point: technical triplicate 3. Unsorted libraries were generated from 2 million PBMCs held at -80 degrees C. In its sample, this clonotype is medium-sized. Its antigen remains unidentified. Study-level results: The study found no CDR3 amino acid sequences shared by expanded clones across subjects, suggesting private repertoires in all groups. Falling below healthy controls, multiple sclerosis showed the least TCR clonal expansion, while HTLV-1-associated myelopathy showed the most.

V was trimmed by 5 bases and J by 6 bases, leaving 13 bases between them. The CDR3 contains 13 residues. Germline CDR1 is SEHNR and CDR2 is FQNEAQ (reference sequence). This sequence joins TRBV7-9 and TRBJ1-1, with D uncertain. The receptor was isolated from a man aged 60 to 75 with HTLV-1-associated myelopathy (HAM/TSP). Material for sequencing was PBMCs. CDR3 bases: TGTGCCAGCAGCCCAAACAGATCCCCTGAAGCTTTCTTT. Translated: CASSPNRSPEAFF.